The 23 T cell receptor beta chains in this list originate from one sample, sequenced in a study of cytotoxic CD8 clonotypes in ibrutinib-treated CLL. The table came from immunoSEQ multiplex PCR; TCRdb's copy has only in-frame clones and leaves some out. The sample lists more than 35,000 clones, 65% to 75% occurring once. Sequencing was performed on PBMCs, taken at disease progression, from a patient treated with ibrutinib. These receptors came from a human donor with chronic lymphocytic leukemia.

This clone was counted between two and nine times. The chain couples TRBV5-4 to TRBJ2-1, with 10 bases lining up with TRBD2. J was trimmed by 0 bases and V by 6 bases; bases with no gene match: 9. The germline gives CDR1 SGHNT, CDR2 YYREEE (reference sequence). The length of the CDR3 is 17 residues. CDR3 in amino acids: CASNPAGGKSSYNEQFF. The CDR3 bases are TGTGCCAGCAACCCAGCGGGGGGGAAAAGCTCCTACAATGAGCAGTTCTTC. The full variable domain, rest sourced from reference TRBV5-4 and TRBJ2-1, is ETGVTQSPTHLIKTRGQQVTLRCSSQSGHNTVSWYQQALGQGPQFIFQYYREEENGRGNFPPRFSGLQFPNYSSELNVNALELDDSALYLCASNPAGGKSSYNEQFFGPGTRLTVL.

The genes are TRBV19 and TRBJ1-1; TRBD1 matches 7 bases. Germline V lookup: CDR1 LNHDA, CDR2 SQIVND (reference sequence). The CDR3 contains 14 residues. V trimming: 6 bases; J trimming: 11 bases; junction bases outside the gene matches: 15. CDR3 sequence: CASRTHTPTGEAFF. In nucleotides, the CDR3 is TGTGCCAGTAGAACCCACACACCTACAGGGGAGGCTTTCTTT. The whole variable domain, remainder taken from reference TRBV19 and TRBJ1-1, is DGGITQSPKYLFRKEGQNVTLSCEQNLNHDAMYWYRQDPGQGLRLIYYSQIVNDFQKGDIAEGYSVSREKKESFPLTVTSAQKNPTAFYLCASRTHTPTGEAFFGQGTRLTVV.

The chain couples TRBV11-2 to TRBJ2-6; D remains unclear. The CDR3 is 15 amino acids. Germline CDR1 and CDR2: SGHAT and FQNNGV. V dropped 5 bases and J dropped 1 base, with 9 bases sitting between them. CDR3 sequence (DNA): TGTGCCAGCAGCCCCGGTTGGTCTGGGGCCAACGTCCTGACTTTC. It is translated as CASSPGWSGANVLTF. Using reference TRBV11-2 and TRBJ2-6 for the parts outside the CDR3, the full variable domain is EAGVAQSPRYKIIEKRQSVAFWCNPISGHATLYWYQQILGQGPKLLIQFQNNGVVDDSQLPKDRFSAERLKGVDSTLKIQPAKLEDSAVYLCASSPGWSGANVLTFGAGSRLTVL.

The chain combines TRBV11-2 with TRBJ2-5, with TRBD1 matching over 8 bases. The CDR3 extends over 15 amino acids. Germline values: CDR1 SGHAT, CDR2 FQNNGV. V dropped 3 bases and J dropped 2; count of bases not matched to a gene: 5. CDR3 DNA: TGTGCCAGCAGCTTCGACAGGGGAGGACAAGAGACCCAGTACTTC. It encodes CASSFDRGGQETQYF.

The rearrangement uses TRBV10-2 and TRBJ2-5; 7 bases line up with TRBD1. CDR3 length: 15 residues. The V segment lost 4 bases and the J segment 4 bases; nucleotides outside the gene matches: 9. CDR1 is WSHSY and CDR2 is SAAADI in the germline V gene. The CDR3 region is CASSGVFNRGETQYF. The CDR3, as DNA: TGCGCCAGCAGTGGGGTATTCAACAGGGGAGAGACCCAGTACTTC.

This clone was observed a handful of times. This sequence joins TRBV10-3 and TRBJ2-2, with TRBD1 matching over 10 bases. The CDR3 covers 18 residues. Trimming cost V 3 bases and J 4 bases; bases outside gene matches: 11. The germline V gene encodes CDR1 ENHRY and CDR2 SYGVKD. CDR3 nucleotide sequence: TGTGCCATCAGTGACCCCCTACTCGGGACAGGGGTCACCGGGGAGCTGTTTTTT. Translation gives CAISDPLLGTGVTGELFF.

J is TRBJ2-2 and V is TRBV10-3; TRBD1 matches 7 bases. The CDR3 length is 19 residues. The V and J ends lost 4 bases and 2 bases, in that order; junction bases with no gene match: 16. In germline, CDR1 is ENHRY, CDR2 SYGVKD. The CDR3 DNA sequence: TGTGCCATCAGTGGTGCAGGTGACAGGGCACTCCAAAACACCGGGGAGCTGTTTTTT. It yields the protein CAISGAGDRALQNTGELFF.

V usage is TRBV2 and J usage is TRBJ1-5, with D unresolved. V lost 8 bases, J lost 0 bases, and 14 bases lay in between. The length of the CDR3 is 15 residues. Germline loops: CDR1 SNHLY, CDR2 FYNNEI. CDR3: CASQREGNSNQPQHF. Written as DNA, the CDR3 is TGTGCCAGCCAGCGGGAGGGAAATAGCAATCAGCCCCAGCATTTT.

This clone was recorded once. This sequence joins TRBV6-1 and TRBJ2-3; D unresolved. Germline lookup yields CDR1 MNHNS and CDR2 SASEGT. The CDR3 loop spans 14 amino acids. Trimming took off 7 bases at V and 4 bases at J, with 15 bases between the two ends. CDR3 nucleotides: TGTGCCAGCATGAAGGGAAACTGGGCAGATACGCAGTATTTT. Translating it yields CASMKGNWADTQYF.

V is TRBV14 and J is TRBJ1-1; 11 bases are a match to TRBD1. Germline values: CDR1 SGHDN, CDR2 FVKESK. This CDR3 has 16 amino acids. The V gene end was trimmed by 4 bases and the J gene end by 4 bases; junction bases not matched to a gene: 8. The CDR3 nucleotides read TGTGCCAGCAGCCCAACGGGACAGGGGGTCGTCACTGAAGCTTTCTTT. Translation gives CASSPTGQGVVTEAFF.

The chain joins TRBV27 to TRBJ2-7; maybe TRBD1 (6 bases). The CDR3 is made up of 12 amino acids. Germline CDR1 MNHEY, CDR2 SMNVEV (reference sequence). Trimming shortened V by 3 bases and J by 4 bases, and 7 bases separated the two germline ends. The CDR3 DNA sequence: TGTGCCAGCAGTTTTACAGGGTACGAGCAGTACTTC. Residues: CASSFTGYEQYF.

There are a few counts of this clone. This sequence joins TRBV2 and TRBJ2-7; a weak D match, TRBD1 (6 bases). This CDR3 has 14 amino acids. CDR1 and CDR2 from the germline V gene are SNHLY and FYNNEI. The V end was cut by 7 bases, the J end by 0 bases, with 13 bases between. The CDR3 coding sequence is TGTGCCAGCAAGATAGGGGGTCTCTCCTACGAGCAGTACTTC. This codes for CASKIGGLSYEQYF.

CDR3 protein: CASSLSRSGGAGGELFF. The CDR3 DNA sequence: TGTGCCAGCAGCTTATCCCGATCAGGGGGCGCGGGCGGGGAGCTGTTTTTT. The V gene is TRBV11-2, the J gene TRBJ2-2, with 8 bases lining up with TRBD1. The CDR3 sequence is 17 residues long. V was pared by 2 bases and J by 7 bases, with 12 bases of the junction left unmatched. Germline CDR1 reads SGHAT; CDR2 reads FQNNGV.

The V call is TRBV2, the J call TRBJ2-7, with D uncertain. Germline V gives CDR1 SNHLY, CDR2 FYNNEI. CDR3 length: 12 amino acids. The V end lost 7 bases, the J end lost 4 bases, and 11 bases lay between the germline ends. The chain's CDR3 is CASTGPTYEQYF. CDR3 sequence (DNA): TGTGCCAGCACCGGCCCCACATACGAGCAGTACTTC.

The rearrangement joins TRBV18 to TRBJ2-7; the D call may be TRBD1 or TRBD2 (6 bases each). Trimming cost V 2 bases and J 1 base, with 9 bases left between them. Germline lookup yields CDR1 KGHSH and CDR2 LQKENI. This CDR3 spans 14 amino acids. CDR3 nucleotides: TGTGCCAGCTCACCAATAGGGGGGTCCTACGAGCAGTACTTC. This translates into CASSPIGGSYEQYF.

In nucleotides, the CDR3 is TGCGCCAGCAGCTCGCAGGGGCATGAGCAGTTCTTC. Protein sequence: CASSSQGHEQFF. This chain uses TRBV5-1 with TRBJ2-1; the D gene is possibly TRBD1 (6 bases). Germline CDR1 reads SGHRS; CDR2 reads YFSETQ. V lost 3 bases and J lost 8, with 9 bases in between. This CDR3 comprises 12 residues.

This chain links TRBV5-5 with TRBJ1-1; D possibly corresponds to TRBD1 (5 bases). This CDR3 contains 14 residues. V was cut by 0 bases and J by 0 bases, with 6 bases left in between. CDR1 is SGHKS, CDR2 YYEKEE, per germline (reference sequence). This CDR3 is CASSLEGLNTEAFF. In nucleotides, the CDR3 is TGTGCCAGCAGCTTGGAGGGGTTGAACACTGAAGCTTTCTTT.

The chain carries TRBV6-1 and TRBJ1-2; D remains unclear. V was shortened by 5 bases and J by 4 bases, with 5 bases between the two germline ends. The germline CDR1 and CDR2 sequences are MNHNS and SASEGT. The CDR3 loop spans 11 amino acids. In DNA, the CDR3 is TGTGCCAGCAGTTGGGGCTATGGCTACACCTTC. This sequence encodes CASSWGYGYTF.

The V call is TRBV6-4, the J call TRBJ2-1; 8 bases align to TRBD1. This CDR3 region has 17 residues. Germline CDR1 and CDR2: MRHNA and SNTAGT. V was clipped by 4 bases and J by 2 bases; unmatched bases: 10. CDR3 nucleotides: TGTGCCAGCAGTGCATTTTGGGACAGGCACCCCTACAATGAGCAGTTCTTC. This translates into CASSAFWDRHPYNEQFF.

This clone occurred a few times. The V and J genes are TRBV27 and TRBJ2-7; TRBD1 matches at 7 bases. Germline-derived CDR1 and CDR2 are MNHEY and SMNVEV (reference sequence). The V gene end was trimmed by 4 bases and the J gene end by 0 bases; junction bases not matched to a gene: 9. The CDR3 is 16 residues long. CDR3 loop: CASSYKTGFPSYEQYF. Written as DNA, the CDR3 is TGTGCCAGCAGTTATAAGACAGGGTTCCCCTCCTACGAGCAGTACTTC.

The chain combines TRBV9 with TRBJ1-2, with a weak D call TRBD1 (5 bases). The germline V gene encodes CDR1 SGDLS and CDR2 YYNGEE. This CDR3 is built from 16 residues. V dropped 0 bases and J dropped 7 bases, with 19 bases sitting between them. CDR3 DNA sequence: TGTGCCAGCAGCGTAGGGCTCGGAGGGGATGCCTCTGGCTACACCTTC. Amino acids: CASSVGLGGDASGYTF.

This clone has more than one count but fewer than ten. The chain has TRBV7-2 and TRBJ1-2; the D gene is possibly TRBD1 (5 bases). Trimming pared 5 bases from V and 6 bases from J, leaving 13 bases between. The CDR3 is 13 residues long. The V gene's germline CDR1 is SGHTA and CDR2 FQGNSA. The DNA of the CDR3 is TGTGCCAGCAGCCGTTGGTCCAGGGATGGCTACACCTTC. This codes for CASSRWSRDGYTF.

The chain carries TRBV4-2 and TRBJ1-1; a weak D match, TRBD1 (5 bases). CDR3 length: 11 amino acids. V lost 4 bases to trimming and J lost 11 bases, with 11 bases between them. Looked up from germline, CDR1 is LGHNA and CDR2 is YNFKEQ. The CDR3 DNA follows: TGTGCCAGCAGCCGAGGGGCTTGGGCTTTCTTT. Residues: CASSRGAWAFF.